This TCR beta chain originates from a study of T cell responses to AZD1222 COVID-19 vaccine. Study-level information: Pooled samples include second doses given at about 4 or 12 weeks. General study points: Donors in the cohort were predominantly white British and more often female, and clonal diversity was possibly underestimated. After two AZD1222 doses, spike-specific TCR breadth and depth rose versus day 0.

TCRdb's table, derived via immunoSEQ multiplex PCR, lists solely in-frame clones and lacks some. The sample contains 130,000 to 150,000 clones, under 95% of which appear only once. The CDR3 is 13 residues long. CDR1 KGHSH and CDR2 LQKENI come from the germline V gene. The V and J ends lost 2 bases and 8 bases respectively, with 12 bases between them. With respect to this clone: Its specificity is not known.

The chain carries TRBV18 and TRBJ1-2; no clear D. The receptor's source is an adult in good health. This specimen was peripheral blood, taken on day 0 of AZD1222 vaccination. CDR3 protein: CASSPATNAGYTF. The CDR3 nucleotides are TGTGCCAGCTCACCAGCGACAAATGCGGGCTACACCTTC.